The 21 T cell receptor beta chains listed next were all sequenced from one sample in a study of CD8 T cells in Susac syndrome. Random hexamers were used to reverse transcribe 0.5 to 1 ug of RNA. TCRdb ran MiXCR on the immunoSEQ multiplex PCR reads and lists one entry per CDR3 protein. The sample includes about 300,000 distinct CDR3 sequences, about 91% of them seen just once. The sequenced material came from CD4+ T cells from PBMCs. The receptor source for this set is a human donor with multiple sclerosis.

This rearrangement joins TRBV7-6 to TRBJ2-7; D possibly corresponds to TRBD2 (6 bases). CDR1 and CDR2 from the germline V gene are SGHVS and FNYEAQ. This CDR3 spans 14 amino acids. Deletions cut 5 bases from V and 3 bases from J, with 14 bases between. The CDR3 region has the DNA TGTGCCAGCAGCCTTCGACTAGGGGACTACGAGCAGTACTTC. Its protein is CASSLRLGDYEQYF.

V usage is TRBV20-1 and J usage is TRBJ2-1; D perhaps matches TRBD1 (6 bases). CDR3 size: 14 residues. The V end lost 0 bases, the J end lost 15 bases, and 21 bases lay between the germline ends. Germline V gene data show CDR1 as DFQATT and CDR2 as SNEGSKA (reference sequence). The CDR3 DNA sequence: TGCAGTGCTAGAGATCCCGGTCACCGGGACATGCGGTTCTTC. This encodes CSARDPGHRDMRFF.

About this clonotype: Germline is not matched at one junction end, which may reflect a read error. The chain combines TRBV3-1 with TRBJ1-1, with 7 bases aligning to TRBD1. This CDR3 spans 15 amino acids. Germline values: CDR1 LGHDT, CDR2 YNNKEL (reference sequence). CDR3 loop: CASSPDRVRNAEAFF. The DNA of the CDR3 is TGTGCCAGCAGCCCCGACAGGGTGAGGAACGCTGAAGCTTTCTTT.

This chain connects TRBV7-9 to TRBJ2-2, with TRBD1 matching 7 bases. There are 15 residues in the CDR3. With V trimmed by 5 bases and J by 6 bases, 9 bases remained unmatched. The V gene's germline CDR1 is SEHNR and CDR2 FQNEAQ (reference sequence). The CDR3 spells CASSPTTGFAGELFF. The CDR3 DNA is TGTGCCAGCAGCCCGACGACAGGGTTTGCCGGGGAGCTGTTTTTT.

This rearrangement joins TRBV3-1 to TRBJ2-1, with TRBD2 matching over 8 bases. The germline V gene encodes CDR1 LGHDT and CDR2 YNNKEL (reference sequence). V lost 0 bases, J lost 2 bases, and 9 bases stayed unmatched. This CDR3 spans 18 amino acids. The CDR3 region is CASSQDRRAGGTYNEQFF. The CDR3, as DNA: TGTGCCAGCAGCCAAGATCGGCGGGCGGGGGGCACCTACAATGAGCAGTTCTTC.

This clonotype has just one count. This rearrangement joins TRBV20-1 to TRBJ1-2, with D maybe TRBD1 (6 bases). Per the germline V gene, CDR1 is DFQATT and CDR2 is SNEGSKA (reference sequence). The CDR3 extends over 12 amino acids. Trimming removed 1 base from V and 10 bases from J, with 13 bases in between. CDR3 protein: CSARAAGEAYTF. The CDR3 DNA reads TGCAGTGCTAGAGCGGCAGGGGAGGCCTACACCTTC.

In DNA, the CDR3 is TGTGCCAGCAGTTTTGAGGCGACGGGAGGGCGCGACGAGCAGTACTTC. This gives the protein CASSFEATGGRDEQYF. The chain has TRBV12-3 or TRBV12-4 and TRBJ2-7; 8 nucleotides agree with TRBD2. This CDR3 is 16 amino acids long. V shed 3 bases, J shed 5 bases, and the junction held 12 bases outside the gene matches.

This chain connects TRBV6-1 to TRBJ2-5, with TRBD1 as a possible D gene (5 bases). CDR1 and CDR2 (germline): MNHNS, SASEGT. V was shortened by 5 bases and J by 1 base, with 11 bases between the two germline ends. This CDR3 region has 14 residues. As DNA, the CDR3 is TGTGCCAGCAGTCCCCGACAGACCCAAGAGACCCAGTACTTC. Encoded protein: CASSPRQTQETQYF.

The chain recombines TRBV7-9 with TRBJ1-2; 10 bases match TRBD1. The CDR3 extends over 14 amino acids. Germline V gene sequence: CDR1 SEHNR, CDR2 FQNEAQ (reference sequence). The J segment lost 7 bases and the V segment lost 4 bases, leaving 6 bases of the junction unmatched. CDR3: CASSSSGTGVGYTF. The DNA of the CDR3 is TGTGCCAGCAGCTCATCCGGGACAGGGGTTGGCTACACCTTC.

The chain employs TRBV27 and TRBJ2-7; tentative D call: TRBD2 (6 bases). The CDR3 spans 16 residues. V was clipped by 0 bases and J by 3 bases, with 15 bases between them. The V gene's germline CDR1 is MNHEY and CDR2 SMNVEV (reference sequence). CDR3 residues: CASSLSGGTGLYEQYF. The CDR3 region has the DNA TGTGCCAGCAGTTTATCTGGAGGGACGGGGCTCTACGAGCAGTACTTC.

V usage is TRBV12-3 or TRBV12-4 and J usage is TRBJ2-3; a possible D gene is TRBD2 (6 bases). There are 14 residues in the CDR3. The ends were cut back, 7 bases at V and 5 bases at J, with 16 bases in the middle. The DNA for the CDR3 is TGTGCCAGCACTTTTAGCGGCCTCCGAGATACGCAGTATTTT. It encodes CASTFSGLRDTQYF.

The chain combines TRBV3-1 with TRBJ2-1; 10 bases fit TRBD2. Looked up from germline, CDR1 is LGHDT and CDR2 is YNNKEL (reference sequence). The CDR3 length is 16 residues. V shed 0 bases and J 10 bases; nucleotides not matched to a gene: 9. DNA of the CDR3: TGTGCCAGCAGCCAAGATCAAAGCGGGGGGGCCATGGAGCAGTTCTTC. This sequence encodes CASSQDQSGGAMEQFF.

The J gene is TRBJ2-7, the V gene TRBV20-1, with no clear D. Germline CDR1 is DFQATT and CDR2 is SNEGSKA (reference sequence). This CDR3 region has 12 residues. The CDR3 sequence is CSTGPSSYEQYF. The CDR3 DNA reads TGCAGCACCGGGCCTTCCTCCTACGAGCAGTACTTC.

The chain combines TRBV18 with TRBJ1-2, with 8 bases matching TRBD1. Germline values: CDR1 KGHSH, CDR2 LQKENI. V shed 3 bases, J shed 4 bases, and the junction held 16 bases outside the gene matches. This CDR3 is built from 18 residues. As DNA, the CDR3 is TGTGCCAGCTCACCCCTCGAGAGGGCAGGGGGCGCGGTCTATGGCTACACCTTC. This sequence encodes CASSPLERAGGAVYGYTF.

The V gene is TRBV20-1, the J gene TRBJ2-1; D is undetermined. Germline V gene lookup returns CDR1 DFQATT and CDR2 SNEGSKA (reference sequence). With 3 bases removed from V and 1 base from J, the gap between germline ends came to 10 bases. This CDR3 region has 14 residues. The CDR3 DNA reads TGCAGTGCTAGTCGGCGGTCTTCCTACAATGAGCAGTTCTTC. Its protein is CSASRRSSYNEQFF.

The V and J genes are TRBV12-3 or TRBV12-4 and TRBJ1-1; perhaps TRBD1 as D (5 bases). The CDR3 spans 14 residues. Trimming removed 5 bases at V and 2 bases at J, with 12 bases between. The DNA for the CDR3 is TGTGCCAGCAGTCCCCTCAGGGCAAACACTGAAGCTTTCTTT. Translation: CASSPLRANTEAFF.

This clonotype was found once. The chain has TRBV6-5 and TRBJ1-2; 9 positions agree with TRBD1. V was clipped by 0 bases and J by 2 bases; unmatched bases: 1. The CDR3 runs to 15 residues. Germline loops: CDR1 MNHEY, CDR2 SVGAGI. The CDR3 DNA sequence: TGTGCCAGCAGTTACTCAGGGACAGGGAACTATGGCTACACCTTC. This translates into CASSYSGTGNYGYTF.

Written as DNA, the CDR3 is TGCAGCGTTGGGTCGGGTTCCCAATCCTACGAGCAGTACTTC. Translated, it gives CSVGSGSQSYEQYF. The J gene is TRBJ2-7, the V gene TRBV29-1; D remains unclear. Germline V lookup: CDR1 SQVTM, CDR2 ANQGSEA. This CDR3 contains 14 residues. Trimming took 4 bases from V and 1 from J, leaving 14 bases between them.

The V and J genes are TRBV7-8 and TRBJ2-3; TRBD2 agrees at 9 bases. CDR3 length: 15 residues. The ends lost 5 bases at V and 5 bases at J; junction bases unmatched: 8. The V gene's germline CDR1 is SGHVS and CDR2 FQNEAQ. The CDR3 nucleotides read TGTGCCAGCAGCGGTCCGGGACTAGCCGTAGATACGCAGTATTTT. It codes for CASSGPGLAVDTQYF. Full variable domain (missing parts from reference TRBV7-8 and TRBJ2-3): GAGVSQSPRYKVAKRGQDVALRCDPISGHVSLFWYQQALGQGPEFLTYFQNEAQLDKSGLPSDRFFAERPEGSVSTLKIQRTQQEDSAVYLCASSGPGLAVDTQYFGPGTRLTVL.

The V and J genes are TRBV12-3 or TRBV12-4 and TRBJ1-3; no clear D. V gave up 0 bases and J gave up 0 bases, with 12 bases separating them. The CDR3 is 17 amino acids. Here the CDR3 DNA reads TGTGCCAGCAGTTTAGCCGCCCTCAGGAGCTCTGGAAACACCATATATTTT. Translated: CASSLAALRSSGNTIYF.

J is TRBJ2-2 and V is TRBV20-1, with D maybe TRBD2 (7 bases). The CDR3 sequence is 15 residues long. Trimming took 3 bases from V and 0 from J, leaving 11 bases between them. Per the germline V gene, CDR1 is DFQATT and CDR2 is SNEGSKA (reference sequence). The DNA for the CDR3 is TGCAGTGCTAGCGGGGGGCCCACGAACACCGGGGAGCTGTTTTTT. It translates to CSASGGPTNTGELFF.